The text below deals with one TCR beta chain. What it binds is unknown. This entry is derived from a study of Ad26.COV2.S vaccination and SARS-CoV-2 variants. The treatment: around 19 received Ad26.COV2.S at low or high dose, single or two shots; 5 received placebo; per-sample allocation not given. Day 63 after the first vaccine or placebo injection was the time point for sampling. The CDR3 runs 13 residues. Trimming pared 4 bases from V and 7 bases from J, leaving 14 bases between. The germline V gene encodes CDR1 SGHDT and CDR2 YYEEEE. Notes on the study in general: Recipients of vaccine and of placebo showed similar breadth of their non-spike TCR repertoires. Analyses that measured TCR breadth and depth may have underestimated total T cell responses.

Only in-frame clones appear in the TCRdb table, and some are missing; sequencing was by immunoSEQ multiplex PCR. The data contain a few hundred thousand clones, about 90% of them seen just once; the ten biggest clones take up about 3.1%. The clonotype was recovered from a person aged 18 to 59 who received the Ad26.COV2.S COVID-19 vaccine or a placebo. Sequenced here: peripheral blood, sampled in a trial of Ad26.COV2.S vaccine versus placebo. The chain carries TRBV5-6 and TRBJ1-2; a possible D gene is TRBD1 (6 bases). The CDR3 region has the DNA TGTGCCAGCAGCCCATGGACAGTGCGTGGCTACACCTTC. Translation gives CASSPWTVRGYTF. Using reference TRBV5-6 and TRBJ1-2 for the parts outside the CDR3, the full variable domain is DAGVTQSPTHLIKTRGQQVTLRCSPKSGHDTVSWYQQALGQGPQFIFQYYEEEERQRGNFPDRFSGHQFPNYSSELNVNALLLGDSALYLCASSPWTVRGYTFGSGTRLTVV.